Listed below are T cell receptor beta chains from one sample, sequenced in a study of T cell responses to AZD1222 COVID-19 vaccine. Assay used: immunoSEQ multiplex PCR; TCRdb lists only in-frame clones, some missing. The sample has 86,000 or so clones, over 80% seen once. The source was peripheral blood, collected on day 0 of MenACWY control vaccination. Every receptor here comes from an adult in good health. CDR3s leave out the opening cysteine and the closing phenylalanine or tryptophan.

length	V	CDR3
13	TRBV12-5	ASGQRTGSIETQY
13	TRBV6-5	ASSSSSGSLSEQY
11	TRBV6-4	ASSVTTDTEAF
13	TRBV5-1	ASSDHRVEGRGYT
14	TRBV7-8	ASSLASTGRLSEAF
11	TRBV7-2	ASSSGQGFGYT
12	TRBV2	ASSERAAQETQY
13	TRBV24-1	ATSDAGQGDQPQH
13	TRBV2	ASSEVRASYNEQF
10	TRBV5-8	ASSGDRETQY
11	TRBV19	ASSISVNQPQH
13	TRBV28	ASSPGGTGAAEQY